This T cell receptor beta chain derives from a study of cytomegalovirus exposure and HLA in healthy donors. This clone has just a few counts. Its specificity is unknown. Study-level findings and limits: HLA allele associations emerged for about 16,000 TCR beta sequences in a later analysis, at 0.05 false discovery rate. Presence/absence analyses supposed approximately even sequencing depth among donors. In a later analysis, HLA-associated beta chains showed higher expansion and lower generation probabilities than comparable chains. One variant, a missense change in DCLRE1C, was linked in a later analysis to TCR beta V- and J-gene trimming.

The PCR had 60 Vbeta and 13 Jbeta primers. Repertoires were generated with immunoSEQ multiplex PCR, while TCRdb's copy carries only in-frame clones and drops some. The repertoire consists of roughly 150,000 clones, with 65% to 80% occurring once and the leading ten covering about 2.7%. What was sequenced was PBMCs. The sequence was collected from a woman aged 50 to 65 in good health and CMV-seropositive.

CDR3 nucleotides: TGTGCCATCAGTGAGGGGGACAGGCAGAACACTGAAGCTTTCTTT. Its translation is CAISEGDRQNTEAFF. The V gene is TRBV10-3, the J gene TRBJ1-1; 8 nucleotides agree with TRBD1. The length of the CDR3 is 15 residues. Per germline, CDR1 ENHRY and CDR2 SYGVKD. V shed 2 bases, J shed 1 base, and the junction held 3 bases outside the gene matches.